This TCR beta chain was documented in a study of lymphopenia after photon versus proton radiotherapy. This table comes from immunoSEQ multiplex PCR, and its TCRdb copy is limited to in-frame clones, with some not included. This sample has 6,500 or so clones, with about 89% found just once. A note on this clone: The antigen remains unidentified.

General study findings and limits: Photon-treated patients lost naive T cells and TCR diversity; proton-treated stayed stable. Authors raise, but do not show, better survival with proton therapy. Larger post-nadir TCR diversity loss correlated inversely with survival in deceased patients.

CDR1 and CDR2 (germline): MRHNA, SNTAGT. The CDR3 totals 15 residues. V dropped 5 bases and J dropped 0; count of bases not matched to a gene: 6. This clonotype originated in a man in his sixties with cholangiocarcinoma. Material: peripheral blood, obtained from a patient treated with photon-based radiotherapy. J is TRBJ2-7 and V is TRBV6-4, with 8 nucleotides matching TRBD1. The CDR3 nucleotides read TGTGCCAGCAGTCATCGGACAGGGAACTCCTACGAGCAGTACTTC. It is translated as CASSHRTGNSYEQYF.